The rows below give T cell receptor beta chains drawn from one sample of a study of cytomegalovirus exposure and HLA in healthy donors. The protocol was immunoSEQ multiplex PCR, while the TCRdb copy is restricted to in-frame clones and leaves out a portion. Seen here are 200,000 to 250,000 clones, around four fifths observed once, and the top ten hold 2.7%. The sequencing sample was made of PBMCs. The origin of the receptors is a woman aged 60-75 years in good health and CMV-seropositive. Each CDR3 is given with its conserved first and last residue. A D gene is named only where the DNA matches it firmly. Not every row has a clone size; where given, it reads once, few, many or a size class.

abundance: NA; v_gene: TRBV19; d_gene: NA; j_gene: TRBJ2-1; len: 12; CDR3nt: TGTGCCAGTAGTATTGTATACAATGAGCAGTTCTTC; CDR3aa: CASSIVYNEQFF
abundance: NA; v_gene: TRBV4-2; d_gene: NA; j_gene: TRBJ2-7; len: 16; CDR3nt: TGTGCCAGCAGCCAAGATTGGGGCACGGCGGCCTACGAGCAGTACTTC; CDR3aa: CASSQDWGTAAYEQYF
abundance: NA; v_gene: TRBV5-5; d_gene: TRBD1; j_gene: TRBJ2-5; len: 14; CDR3nt: TGTGCCAGCAGCGGGACAGTCACACAAGAGACCCAGTACTTC; CDR3aa: CASSGTVTQETQYF
abundance: NA; v_gene: TRBV27; d_gene: TRBD1; j_gene: TRBJ1-2; len: 14; CDR3nt: TGTGCCAGCAGTTTAAGCGGGACAGGGGTAGGCTACACCTTC; CDR3aa: CASSLSGTGVGYTF
abundance: NA; v_gene: TRBV7-2; d_gene: NA; j_gene: TRBJ1-3; len: 17; CDR3nt: TGTGCCAGCAGCTTAGTTATGGGGGCCGGCTCTGGAAACACCATATATTTT; CDR3aa: CASSLVMGAGSGNTIYF
abundance: NA; v_gene: TRBV28; d_gene: NA; j_gene: TRBJ1-5; len: 12; CDR3nt: TGTGCCAGCAGGCTCCCCGGTCAGCCCCAGCATTTT; CDR3aa: CASRLPGQPQHF
abundance: NA; v_gene: TRBV5-1; d_gene: NA; j_gene: TRBJ1-4; len: 14; CDR3nt: TGCGCCAGCAGCCTCCAGACAACTAATGAAAAACTGTTTTTT; CDR3aa: CASSLQTTNEKLFF
abundance: few; v_gene: TRBV6-6; d_gene: TRBD2; j_gene: TRBJ2-5; len: 14; CDR3nt: TGTGCCAGCAGCAGCGGGGCTACCCCAGGGACCCAGTACTTC; CDR3aa: CASSSGATPGTQYF
abundance: few; v_gene: TRBV5-1; d_gene: NA; j_gene: TRBJ2-7; len: 15; CDR3nt: TGCGCCAGCAGCCCGCTCCAGGGGAGCTCCTACGAGCAGTACTTC; CDR3aa: CASSPLQGSSYEQYF
abundance: once; v_gene: TRBV19; d_gene: TRBD1; j_gene: TRBJ2-4; len: 16; CDR3nt: TGTGCCAGTAGTAGACAGGGGGCCCTAGCCAAAAACATTCAGTACTTC; CDR3aa: CASSRQGALAKNIQYF
abundance: NA; v_gene: TRBV7-2; d_gene: NA; j_gene: TRBJ2-2; len: 13; CDR3nt: TGTGCCAGCAGCCTCAGTAACACCGGGGAGCTGTTTTTT; CDR3aa: CASSLSNTGELFF
abundance: once; v_gene: TRBV6-5; d_gene: TRBD2; j_gene: TRBJ2-3; len: 16; CDR3nt: TGTGCCAGCAGTTTCCCGACTAGCGGGATACCAGATACGCAGTATTTT; CDR3aa: CASSFPTSGIPDTQYF
abundance: NA; v_gene: TRBV5-1; d_gene: TRBD1; j_gene: TRBJ2-5; len: 14; CDR3nt: TGCGCCAGCAGCAAAACAGGGGGCCAAGAGACCCAGTACTTC; CDR3aa: CASSKTGGQETQYF
abundance: NA; v_gene: TRBV30; d_gene: TRBD2; j_gene: TRBJ2-7; len: 15; CDR3nt: TGTGCCCCAGAGACTAGCGGGGGGATTACCTACGAGCAGTACTTC; CDR3aa: CAPETSGGITYEQYF